This T cell receptor (beta chain) was captured by sequencing in a study of blood T cell repertoires in COVID-19. The CDR3 runs 14 residues. V was clipped by 9 bases and J by 1 base, with 9 bases between them. Germline V CDR1 and CDR2: KGHDR, SFDVKD. Here immunoSEQ multiplex PCR was the method, and the copy in TCRdb shows in-frame clones only, minus some. Of more than 250,000 clones listed, around 90% were seen once; the top ten hold under 7%. Assignments of participants to cohorts depended upon their own reported clinical history. The sequenced material came from PBMCs or T cells enriched from blood (not recorded which). The chain couples TRBV24-1 to TRBJ2-6; D is possibly TRBD2 (6 bases). This sequence originates from a woman aged 40 to 50 who had recovered from COVID-19. The CDR3 loop reads CATGEASGANVLTF. Here the CDR3 DNA reads TGTGCCACCGGGGAGGCATCTGGGGCCAACGTCCTGACTTTC.